At least ten counts were recorded for the clone carrying this T cell receptor beta chain. Its specificity is not known. These data come from a study of T-cell memory formation after mild COVID-19. Overall study context: Largely, TCR clusters stayed within a single donor.

Trimming left V 7 bases short and J 4 bases short, with 21 bases between. This CDR3 is built from 16 residues. Looked up from germline, CDR1 is SGHTA and CDR2 is FQGNSA. UMIs and sample barcodes were carried by the TCR alpha and TCR beta cDNA libraries that 5'RACE produced using constant-segment primers. One entry per CDR3 protein results from TCRdb running MiXCR on the 5' RACE reads. This repertoire shows 25,000 to 35,000 distinct CDR3 sequences, just under 7.5% found once; its top ten account for roughly 13%. General study points: Pre-infection memory already had some responding clones, implying cross-reactive memory joined.

The chain recombines TRBV7-2 with TRBJ2-3, with no clear D. Material: PBMCs or a T cell subset sorted from them (not recorded which). This TCR came from an adult woman who had mild COVID-19 (a few samples of this study predate the infection). Cell type and time point are not known. The CDR3 region is CASTETLYSPPDTQYF. The CDR3 DNA is TGTGCCAGCACCGAAACCCTATATAGCCCTCCAGATACGCAGTATTTT.